Listed below are T cell receptor beta chains from one sample, sequenced in a study of cytomegalovirus exposure and HLA in healthy donors. TCRdb's copy holds only in-frame clones and misses some; the assay was immunoSEQ multiplex PCR. This table has roughly 100,000 clones, 69% appearing once. What was sequenced was PBMCs. These receptors originate from a young man in good health and CMV-seronegative. Both conserved end residues are part of each CDR3. The D gene is left open where the match is weak. Clone size, where shown, is once, few, many, or a class for clones that have expanded.

V gene: TRBV15
J gene: TRBJ1-2
clone size: -
D gene: -
CDR3 DNA: TGTGCCACCAGCAGAACAAGAAGTAACTATGGCTACACCTTC
CDR3 protein: CATSRTRSNYGYTF

V gene: TRBV18
J gene: TRBJ1-5
clone size: -
D gene: -
CDR3 DNA: TGTGCCAGCTCACCCTCTACAGGGAACCCAAATCAGCCCCAGCATTTT
CDR3 protein: CASSPSTGNPNQPQHF

V gene: TRBV10-3
J gene: TRBJ2-7
clone size: once
D gene: -
CDR3 DNA: TGTGCCATGGGCCCCAGCCCCTACGAGCAGTACTTC
CDR3 protein: CAMGPSPYEQYF

V gene: TRBV27
J gene: TRBJ1-2
clone size: once
D gene: TRBD1
CDR3 DNA: TGTGCCAGCAGTCGAGCGGACAGGGGATTTAACTATGGCTACACCTTC
CDR3 protein: CASSRADRGFNYGYTF

V gene: TRBV14
J gene: TRBJ1-2
clone size: -
D gene: -
CDR3 DNA: TGTGCCAGCAGCAAAACAGGGTATGATGGCTACACCTTC
CDR3 protein: CASSKTGYDGYTF

V gene: TRBV14
J gene: TRBJ1-1
clone size: once
D gene: -
CDR3 DNA: TGTGCCAGCAGCCAAGAATGGCTGGGGGAAGGGGGCACTGAAGCTTTCTTT
CDR3 protein: CASSQEWLGEGGTEAFF

V gene: TRBV5-4
J gene: TRBJ2-2
clone size: -
D gene: TRBD2
CDR3 DNA: TGTGCCAGCAGCCGGGTAGCGGGAGGTATGAGCGGGGAGCTGTTTTTT
CDR3 protein: CASSRVAGGMSGELFF

V gene: TRBV18
J gene: TRBJ1-5
clone size: -
D gene: TRBD1
CDR3 DNA: TGTGCCAGCTCACCAAACCCGGGACAGGGAGGGGATCAGCCCCAGCATTTT
CDR3 protein: CASSPNPGQGGDQPQHF

V gene: TRBV7-8
J gene: TRBJ1-1
clone size: -
D gene: TRBD1
CDR3 DNA: TGTGCCAGCAGCTTCTTGACAGGGGAAATACTGAACACTGAAGCTTTCTTT
CDR3 protein: CASSFLTGEILNTEAFF

V gene: TRBV28
J gene: TRBJ2-2
clone size: -
D gene: TRBD2
CDR3 DNA: TGTGCCAGCAGTTTGGGACTAGCCCGAGGATCCGGGGAGCTGTTTTTT
CDR3 protein: CASSLGLARGSGELFF

V gene: TRBV4-2
J gene: TRBJ2-1
clone size: -
D gene: -
CDR3 DNA: TGTGCCAGCAGCCGCCAGGAGGGTACCTACAATGAGCAGTTCTTC
CDR3 protein: CASSRQEGTYNEQFF

V gene: TRBV7-9
J gene: TRBJ2-7
clone size: -
D gene: TRBD2
CDR3 DNA: TGTTCCTCCTCCTTTCGGCGGGAGGGTATCTACGAGCAGTACTTC
CDR3 protein: CSSSFRREGIYEQYF

V gene: TRBV5-6
J gene: TRBJ2-7
clone size: -
D gene: TRBD2
CDR3 DNA: TGTGCCAGCAGCTTGGGGACTAGGCCGCCCTACGAGCAGTACTTC
CDR3 protein: CASSLGTRPPYEQYF

V gene: TRBV30
J gene: TRBJ1-4
clone size: -
D gene: -
CDR3 DNA: TGTGCCTGGAGTGTACGGATCAGGGTGGGAGAAAAACTGTTTTTT
CDR3 protein: CAWSVRIRVGEKLFF

V gene: TRBV7-2
J gene: TRBJ2-3
clone size: -
D gene: -
CDR3 DNA: TGTGCCAGCAGCTTAGTCTCCATAGGCACAGATACGCAGTATTTT
CDR3 protein: CASSLVSIGTDTQYF

V gene: TRBV15
J gene: TRBJ2-3
clone size: -
D gene: TRBD2
CDR3 DNA: TGTGCCACCAGCAGAGTTACGGGAGGGGATACGCAGTATTTT
CDR3 protein: CATSRVTGGDTQYF

V gene: TRBV5-1
J gene: TRBJ2-7
clone size: once
D gene: TRBD1
CDR3 DNA: TGCGCCAGCAGCCCGGGGAACTTGGGACAGATCCCCTACGAGCAGTACTTC
CDR3 protein: CASSPGNLGQIPYEQYF

V gene: TRBV5-4
J gene: TRBJ2-4
clone size: -
D gene: TRBD1
CDR3 DNA: TGTGCCAGCAGCGGGACAGGGGATGAACAGTACTTC
CDR3 protein: CASSGTGDEQYF

V gene: TRBV29-1
J gene: TRBJ1-5
clone size: -
D gene: TRBD1
CDR3 DNA: TGCAGCGTTGGGACAGGGGGAAATCAGCCCCAGCATTTT
CDR3 protein: CSVGTGGNQPQHF

V gene: TRBV7-9
J gene: TRBJ1-1
clone size: -
D gene: -
CDR3 DNA: TGTGCCAGCAGCTTAACTCGGAACACTGAAGCTTTCTTT
CDR3 protein: CASSLTRNTEAFF

V gene: TRBV19
J gene: TRBJ2-7
clone size: -
D gene: -
CDR3 DNA: TGTGCCAGTAGTACTCGACAGGGAGGCTCCTACGAGCAGTACTTC
CDR3 protein: CASSTRQGGSYEQYF

V gene: TRBV5-1
J gene: TRBJ2-7
clone size: -
D gene: -
CDR3 DNA: TGCGCCAGCAGTTCCGACAGGAATGTCGACGAGCAGTACTTC
CDR3 protein: CASSSDRNVDEQYF

V gene: TRBV6-5
J gene: TRBJ2-7
clone size: -
D gene: TRBD2
CDR3 DNA: TGTGCCAGCAACCGAGCGGGAGGGAGGTACGAGCAGTACTTC
CDR3 protein: CASNRAGGRYEQYF

V gene: TRBV6-6
J gene: TRBJ2-7
clone size: -
D gene: -
CDR3 DNA: TGTGCCAGCAGTCGACTTCGGGAGCAGTACTTC
CDR3 protein: CASSRLREQYF

V gene: TRBV7-9
J gene: TRBJ2-2
clone size: -
D gene: TRBD1
CDR3 DNA: TGTGCCAGCAGCGTCGGGGCGATGGGGACAGGGAGAACCGGGGAGCTGTTTTTT
CDR3 protein: CASSVGAMGTGRTGELFF

V gene: TRBV18
J gene: TRBJ2-7
clone size: -
D gene: TRBD1
CDR3 DNA: TGTGCCAGCTCACCACCAGGGGGCGTAGGATACGAGCAGTACTTC
CDR3 protein: CASSPPGGVGYEQYF

V gene: TRBV5-4
J gene: TRBJ2-5
clone size: -
D gene: -
CDR3 DNA: TGTGCCAGCAGCTTAACACAGCAAGAGACCCAGTACTTC
CDR3 protein: CASSLTQQETQYF

V gene: TRBV7-2
J gene: TRBJ1-6
clone size: -
D gene: -
CDR3 DNA: TGTGCCAGCAGCCCCCAAGGGGTTAATAATTCACCCCTCCACTTT
CDR3 protein: CASSPQGVNNSPLHF

V gene: TRBV4-3
J gene: TRBJ1-2
clone size: few
D gene: TRBD1
CDR3 DNA: TGCGCCAGCAGCCAAGAAGACAGGGGGCAGTCTATCTATGGCTACACCTTC
CDR3 protein: CASSQEDRGQSIYGYTF

V gene: TRBV6-5
J gene: TRBJ1-5
clone size: -
D gene: -
CDR3 DNA: TGTGCCAGCAGTTACGGACTCGATCAGCCCCAGCATTTT
CDR3 protein: CASSYGLDQPQHF

V gene: TRBV7-3
J gene: TRBJ1-1
clone size: -
D gene: -
CDR3 DNA: TGTGCCAGCAGCCCGGGGCTTGGGGGGGGCAGGCGGGTGAACACTGAAGCTTTCTTT
CDR3 protein: CASSPGLGGGRRVNTEAFF

V gene: TRBV14
J gene: TRBJ2-7
clone size: -
D gene: TRBD1
CDR3 DNA: TGTGCCAGCAGCCAAGTGAGAACAGGGGGCTACGAGCAGTACTTC
CDR3 protein: CASSQVRTGGYEQYF

V gene: TRBV10-3
J gene: TRBJ2-1
clone size: -
D gene: TRBD2
CDR3 DNA: TGTGCCATCAACCAGGGACTAGCGGCGGGGGAGGGATACAATGAGCAGTTCTTC
CDR3 protein: CAINQGLAAGEGYNEQFF

V gene: TRBV30
J gene: TRBJ1-5
clone size: few
D gene: TRBD1
CDR3 DNA: TGTGCCTGGAAACACCCCGGGACAGGGAATAGCAATCAGCCCCAGCATTTT
CDR3 protein: CAWKHPGTGNSNQPQHF

V gene: TRBV29-1
J gene: TRBJ2-7
clone size: few
D gene: TRBD1
CDR3 DNA: TGCAGCGCCAAGACAGGGGAACTCTACGAGCAGTACTTC
CDR3 protein: CSAKTGELYEQYF

V gene: TRBV28
J gene: TRBJ1-4
clone size: -
D gene: TRBD1
CDR3 DNA: TGTGCCAGCAACACAGGGGGCAGGGGGAAACTGTTTTTT
CDR3 protein: CASNTGGRGKLFF

V gene: TRBV5-1
J gene: TRBJ2-3
clone size: -
D gene: -
CDR3 DNA: TGCGCCAGCAGCTTGAGTTCACGGCAGGGCGCAGATACGCAGTATTTT
CDR3 protein: CASSLSSRQGADTQYF

V gene: TRBV28
J gene: TRBJ2-1
clone size: -
D gene: TRBD1
CDR3 DNA: TGTGCCAGCAGCAGTCTGGTCCGGGACAGGGGGCTAGATGAGCAGTTCTTC
CDR3 protein: CASSSLVRDRGLDEQFF

V gene: TRBV4-1
J gene: TRBJ2-6
clone size: -
D gene: -
CDR3 DNA: TGCGCCAGCAGCCAAGATAGAGGAAGCATACTCAGCTCTGGGGCCAACGTCCTGACTTTC
CDR3 protein: CASSQDRGSILSSGANVLTF

V gene: TRBV27
J gene: TRBJ2-1
clone size: -
D gene: -
CDR3 DNA: TGTGCCAGCAGTTTAAAACAGGGTTACAATGAGCAGTTCTTC
CDR3 protein: CASSLKQGYNEQFF

V gene: TRBV18
J gene: TRBJ1-1
clone size: few
D gene: -
CDR3 DNA: TGTGCCAGCTCACCACCTTCGGACAGTGAAGCTTTCTTT
CDR3 protein: CASSPPSDSEAFF

V gene: TRBV19
J gene: TRBJ1-2
clone size: -
D gene: -
CDR3 DNA: TGTGCCAGTAGTATCCAGGGTGACTATGGCTACACCTTC
CDR3 protein: CASSIQGDYGYTF

V gene: TRBV7-9
J gene: TRBJ1-2
clone size: few
D gene: TRBD1
CDR3 DNA: TGTGCCAGCAGCCCACGTACGGGACAGTCCTATGGCTACACCTTC
CDR3 protein: CASSPRTGQSYGYTF

V gene: TRBV11-3
J gene: TRBJ2-3
clone size: -
D gene: -
CDR3 DNA: TGTGCCAGCAGCTTAGAGCGGGGAGATACGCAGTATTTT
CDR3 protein: CASSLERGDTQYF

V gene: TRBV9
J gene: TRBJ1-5
clone size: -
D gene: -
CDR3 DNA: TGTGCCAGCAGCGTAGACGGGTACAATCAGCCCCAGCATTTT
CDR3 protein: CASSVDGYNQPQHF

V gene: TRBV7-2
J gene: TRBJ2-2
clone size: -
D gene: -
CDR3 DNA: TGTGCCAGCAGAGTCGGGACTTCCACCGGGGAGCTGTTTTTT
CDR3 protein: CASRVGTSTGELFF

V gene: TRBV29-1
J gene: TRBJ1-2
clone size: once
D gene: -
CDR3 DNA: TGCAGCGTTTTCAGGGGCGCTAACTATGGCTACACCTTC
CDR3 protein: CSVFRGANYGYTF

V gene: TRBV2
J gene: TRBJ2-7
clone size: -
D gene: -
CDR3 DNA: TGTGCCAGCAGGCGAACTTCTGACTACGAGCAGTACTTC
CDR3 protein: CASRRTSDYEQYF